Given below is one T cell receptor beta chain in context. Its antigen is not known. These data belong to a study of graft-versus-host responses after intestinal transplantation. Generated by immunoSEQ multiplex PCR, the TCRdb table keeps only in-frame clones and is missing some. The table has more than 90,000 clones, around nine tenths seen once. Germline V gene lookup returns CDR1 LNHDA and CDR2 SQIVND (reference sequence). The CDR3 length is 17 residues. V was pared by 3 bases and J by 2 bases, with 20 bases between. V is TRBV19 and J is TRBJ2-7, with D possibly TRBD2 on 5 matching bases. Sequenced here: unstimulated CD4+ T cells sorted from spleen or lymph node cells, sampled before transplant. The clonotype comes from a human donor who was the organ donor for an intestinal transplant. The CDR3 DNA sequence: TGTGCCAGTAGTATGTCGGCGGGCCGGGCCGCTACCTACGAGCAGTACTTC. Protein sequence: CASSMSAGRAATYEQYF.